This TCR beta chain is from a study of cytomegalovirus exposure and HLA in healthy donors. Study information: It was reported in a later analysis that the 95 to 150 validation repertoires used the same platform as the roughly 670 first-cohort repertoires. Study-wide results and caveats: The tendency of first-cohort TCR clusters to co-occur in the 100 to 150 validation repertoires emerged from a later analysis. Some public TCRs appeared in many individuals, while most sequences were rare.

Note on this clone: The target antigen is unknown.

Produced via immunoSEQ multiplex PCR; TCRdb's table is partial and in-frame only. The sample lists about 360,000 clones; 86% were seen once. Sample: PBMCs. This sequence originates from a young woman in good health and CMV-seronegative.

CDR3: CASSSQGSNTEAFF. CDR3 coding DNA: TGTGCCAGCAGCTCACAGGGGTCGAACACTGAAGCTTTCTTT. The chain combines TRBV7-3 with TRBJ1-1, with TRBD1 matching 7 bases. J was trimmed by 1 base and V by 4 bases; bases with no gene match: 3. This CDR3 spans 14 amino acids. Per germline, CDR1 SGHTA and CDR2 FQGTGA. Complete variable domain (other parts from reference TRBV7-3 and TRBJ1-1): GAGVSQTPSNKVTEKGKYVELRCDPISGHTALYWYRQSLGQGPEFLIYFQGTGAADDSGLPNDRFFAVRPEGSVSTLKIQRTERGDSAVYLCASSSQGSNTEAFFGQGTRLTVV.